The clone carrying this TCR beta chain came up a few times. Both 60 Vbeta primers and 13 Jbeta primers went into the PCR. Measured with immunoSEQ multiplex PCR; TCRdb has only the in-frame clones, and not every one. The table shows around 150,000 clones, with around 84% occurring only once. The sample originates from a study of cytomegalovirus exposure and HLA in healthy donors. Per germline, CDR1 MNHNY and CDR2 SVGAGI (reference sequence). The CDR3 loop spans 15 amino acids. Trimming at V came to 4 bases and at J to 5 bases, leaving 8 bases not matched to a gene. Sequenced input: PBMCs. This TCR was sampled from a woman aged 40 to 50 in good health and CMV-seronegative. This chain links TRBV6-6 with TRBJ2-7; TRBD1 matches 10 bases. The chain's CDR3 is CASSLTGTGADEQYF. CDR3 nucleotides: TGTGCCAGCAGTTTAACCGGGACAGGGGCGGACGAGCAGTACTTC.